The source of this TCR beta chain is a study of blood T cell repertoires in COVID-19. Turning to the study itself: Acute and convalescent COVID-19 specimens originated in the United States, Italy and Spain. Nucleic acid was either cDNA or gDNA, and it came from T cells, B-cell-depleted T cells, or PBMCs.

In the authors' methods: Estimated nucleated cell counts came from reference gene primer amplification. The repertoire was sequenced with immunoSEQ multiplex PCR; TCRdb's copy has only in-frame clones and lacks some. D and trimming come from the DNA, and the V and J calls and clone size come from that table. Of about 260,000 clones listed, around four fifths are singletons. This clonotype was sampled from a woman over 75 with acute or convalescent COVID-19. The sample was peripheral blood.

The CDR3 nucleotides read TGTGCCTGGACCCAACTACCGGGACTAGCGGGTGAGCAGTTCTTC. Amino acid sequence: CAWTQLPGLAGEQFF. The chain is built from TRBV30 and TRBJ2-1; 12 nucleotides line up with TRBD2. The CDR3 runs to 15 residues. Germline assignment: CDR1 GTSNPN and CDR2 SVGIG (reference sequence). V was pared by 4 bases and J by 9 bases, with 10 bases of the junction left unmatched.